Presented here are 20 T cell receptor beta chains from one specimen sequenced in a study of OX40 agonist ivuxolimab in advanced cancers. Only in-frame clones appear in the TCRdb table, and some are missing; sequencing was by immunoSEQ multiplex PCR. Of 44,000 or so clones in the sample, about four fifths were seen once. The material was CD4+ or CD8+ T cells sorted from blood, obtained in a trial of the OX40 agonist ivuxolimab. These receptors all stem from an adult with an advanced solid tumor such as melanoma, head and neck, liver or kidney cancer.

The chain uses TRBV5-1 and TRBJ2-3; TRBD1 matches at 9 bases. The CDR3 extends over 17 amino acids. The V gene end was trimmed by 1 base and the J gene end by 6 bases; junction bases not matched to a gene: 12. CDR1 and CDR2 from the germline V gene are SGHRS and YFSETQ. CDR3 in DNA: TGCGCCAGCAGCTTGACCCGAGCTACAGGGGGCTTGGATACGCAGTATTTT. Translated: CASSLTRATGGLDTQYF.

The V call is TRBV30, the J call TRBJ2-3; D possibly uses TRBD1 or TRBD2 (7 bases each). Germline CDR1 and CDR2: GTSNPN and SVGIG (reference sequence). V was shortened by 3 bases and J by 4 bases, with 17 bases between the two germline ends. The CDR3 consists of 15 residues. CDR3 sequence: CAWRQGGGRADTQYF. DNA for the CDR3: TGTGCCTGGAGGCAGGGGGGGGGACGGGCAGATACGCAGTATTTT.

The V gene is TRBV5-8, the J gene TRBJ1-6; TRBD1 agrees at 8 bases. The ends lost 5 bases at V and 10 bases at J; junction bases unmatched: 8. Germline V lookup: CDR1 SGHTS, CDR2 YDEGEE. The CDR3 consists of 14 residues. In DNA, the CDR3 is TGTGCCAGCAGGCGGACAGGGCTAGGATCACCCCTCCACTTT. Translation: CASRRTGLGSPLHF.

The rearrangement joins TRBV10-3 to TRBJ1-1, with a possible D match to TRBD1 (6 bases). V was pared by 0 bases and J by 5 bases, with 10 bases between. CDR3 length: 14 residues. Germline values: CDR1 ENHRY, CDR2 SYGVKD. CDR3 in DNA: TGTGCCATCAGTGAGTCGACGAGGGGGACTGAAGCTTTCTTT. Translating it yields CAISESTRGTEAFF.

This chain joins TRBV15 and TRBJ1-6; tentative D call: TRBD1 (5 bases). The CDR3 totals 16 residues. V was cut by 0 bases and J by 7 bases, with 13 bases left in between. CDR1 is LNHNV and CDR2 is YYDKDF in the germline V gene (reference sequence). This chain's CDR3 is CATSRERAGSNSPLHF. The CDR3 bases are TGTGCCACCAGCAGAGAGCGTGCAGGGTCGAATTCACCCCTCCACTTT.

The chain employs TRBV19 and TRBJ2-5; D is tentatively TRBD1 or TRBD2 (5 bases each). Germline lookup yields CDR1 LNHDA and CDR2 SQIVND (reference sequence). CDR3 size: 14 residues. V was pared by 3 bases and J by 9 bases, with 17 bases between. The CDR3 here is CASSIGLFLGAQYF. In DNA form, the CDR3 reads TGTGCCAGTAGTATCGGGTTATTCTTGGGGGCCCAGTACTTC.

The V and J genes are TRBV5-4 and TRBJ2-3; tentatively, D is TRBD2 (6 bases). Trimming removed 2 bases at V and 9 bases at J, with 10 bases between. The germline gives CDR1 SGHNT, CDR2 YYREEE (reference sequence). CDR3 length equals 12 residues. In nucleotides, the CDR3 is TGTGCCAGCAGCTTCCCTGGGGGGACGCAGTATTTT. It translates to CASSFPGGTQYF.

A word on this clone: One end of the junction does not line up with germline, which may come from a read error. The gene calls are TRBV5-3 and TRBJ1-6, with a tentative D call TRBD1 (6 bases). TRBV5-3 is identified as an open reading frame with a role that is uncertain. The CDR3 extends over 13 amino acids. The DNA for the CDR3 is TGTGCCAGCAGCTTAGCCCAGGGGCTGCTCTTCCACTTT. Translation gives CASSLAQGLLFHF.

V usage is TRBV6-5 and J usage is TRBJ2-1, with 8 nucleotides matching TRBD2. CDR3 length: 13 amino acids. With V trimmed by 2 bases and J by 12 bases, 6 bases remained unmatched. Germline V gene lookup returns CDR1 MNHEY and CDR2 SVGAGI. The DNA for the CDR3 is TGTGCCAGCAGTTACGCGCCCGGGACTAGGCAGTTCTTC. Protein sequence: CASSYAPGTRQFF.

The chain joins TRBV7-2 to TRBJ2-2; unclear D gene. With 2 bases removed from V and 4 bases from J, the gap between germline ends came to 14 bases. The CDR3 runs 16 residues. Germline-derived CDR1 and CDR2 are SGHTA and FQGNSA. The CDR3 nucleotides read TGTGCCAGCAGCTTAACGATGGGGTCGATCACCGGGGAGCTGTTTTTT. Its translation is CASSLTMGSITGELFF.

This chain uses TRBV1 with TRBJ2-1; the D call TRBD2 from the table was never checked on the DNA. TRBV1 is assigned pseudogene status. The CDR3 loop spans 15 amino acids. CDR3 coding DNA: TGCACCAGCGGGAGGAACCCCTGCTCCTACAATGAGCAGTTCTTC. Encoded protein: CTSGRNPCSYNEQFF.

The chain is built from TRBV15 and TRBJ2-7; TRBD1 is a possible D gene (6 bases). The germline gives CDR1 LNHNV, CDR2 YYDKDF (reference sequence). The V end lost 8 bases, the J end lost 4 bases, and 21 bases lay between the germline ends. The CDR3 spans 15 residues. CDR3 in amino acids: CATQQDRATEYEQYF. The CDR3 DNA reads TGTGCCACCCAACAGGACAGAGCAACTGAATACGAGCAGTACTTC.

CDR3 sequence: CASSDRRDTDTQYF. The CDR3 DNA reads TGTGCCAGCAGCGATCGCCGGGACACAGATACGCAGTATTTT. V usage is TRBV7-9 and J usage is TRBJ2-3; TRBD2 might be the D (5 bases). Germline V lookup: CDR1 SEHNR, CDR2 FQNEAQ (reference sequence). The CDR3 is 14 residues long. V was pared by 5 bases and J by 2 bases, with 11 bases between.

A remark on this clone: Additional DNA sequences in this sample encode the identical CDR3. This chain links TRBV6-4 with TRBJ1-1; no reliable D call. The germline V gene has CDR1 MRHNA and CDR2 SNTAGT. The V and J ends lost 4 bases and 1 base respectively, with 7 bases between them. The CDR3 sequence is 13 residues long. The CDR3 DNA is TGTGCCAGCAGTGTAGCAGCGAACACTGAAGCTTTCTTT. Its protein product is CASSVAANTEAFF.

The rearrangement links TRBV21-1 to TRBJ1-2; the D call in the table, TRBD1, was not verified against the DNA. TRBV21-1 is annotated as a pseudogene. CDR3 length: 16 amino acids. The CDR3 protein is CASSILTGLTNYGYTF. CDR3 nucleotides: TGTGCCAGCAGCATTTTGACAGGGCTTACTAACTATGGCTACACCTTC.

The chain carries TRBV5-4 and TRBJ2-2; D possibly corresponds to TRBD2 (5 bases). Germline CDR1 reads SGHNT; CDR2 reads YYREEE (reference sequence). With 2 bases removed from V and 3 bases from J, the gap between germline ends came to 11 bases. This CDR3 has 15 residues. CDR3 nucleotides: TGTGCCAGCAGCTTAGGAGGCCGTCACACCGGGGAGCTGTTTTTT. Translation gives CASSLGGRHTGELFF.

This clone was detected only a few times. This chain links TRBV30 with TRBJ2-1; either TRBD1 or TRBD2 may supply D (5 bases each). Germline V CDR1 and CDR2: GTSNPN, SVGIG (reference sequence). Trimming took off 5 bases at V and 9 bases at J, with 26 bases between the two ends. CDR3 size: 16 residues. The CDR3 DNA sequence: TGTGCCTGGTCCACCCCTCCAGGGACGCCGAAACTTGAGCAGTTCTTC. Translating gives CAWSTPPGTPKLEQFF. The full variable domain, completed using reference TRBV30 and TRBJ2-1, is SQTIHQWPATLVQPVGSPLSLECTVEGTSNPNLYWYRQAAGRGLQLLFYSVGIGQISSEVPQNLSASRPQDRQFILSSKKLLLSDSGFYLCAWSTPPGTPKLEQFFGPGTRLTVL.

The chain employs TRBV6-6 and TRBJ2-2, with D uncertain. Germline V lookup: CDR1 MNHNY, CDR2 SVGAGI (reference sequence). There are 12 residues in the CDR3. The V end was cut by 4 bases, the J end by 5 bases, with 5 bases between. The CDR3 sequence: CASSLTTGELFF. As DNA, the CDR3 is TGTGCCAGCAGTTTGACTACCGGGGAGCTGTTTTTT.

This sequence joins TRBV5-1 and TRBJ1-2, with TRBD1 matching 7 bases. The germline V gene has CDR1 SGHRS and CDR2 YFSETQ. J was trimmed by 1 base and V by 4 bases; bases with no gene match: 10. The CDR3 is 16 residues long. The CDR3 loop is CASSAQTGTDNYGYTF. For the CDR3, the DNA is TGCGCCAGCAGCGCTCAGACCGGGACAGATAACTATGGCTACACCTTC. The full variable domain, its missing parts supplied by reference TRBV5-1 and TRBJ1-2, is KAGVTQTPRYLIKTRGQQVTLSCSPISGHRSVSWYQQTPGQGLQFLFEYFSETQRNKGNFPGRFSGRQFSNSRSEMNVSTLELGDSALYLCASSAQTGTDNYGYTFGSGTRLTVV.

This chain links TRBV6-6 with TRBJ2-1; 15 bases agree with TRBD2. Losses at the gene ends were 4 bases for V and 8 bases for J; bases not matched to a gene: 3. Germline V lookup: CDR1 MNHNY, CDR2 SVGAGI (reference sequence). This CDR3 contains 15 residues. The CDR3 protein is CASSWTSGRADEQFF. In nucleotides, the CDR3 is TGTGCCAGCAGTTGGACTAGCGGGAGGGCAGATGAGCAGTTCTTC.